The entry below describes one T cell receptor beta chain. Its antigen is currently unknown. The record originates from a study of cytomegalovirus exposure and HLA in healthy donors. A multiplex PCR was run with 60 Vbeta primers and 13 Jbeta primers. Libraries were prepared by immunoSEQ multiplex PCR; TCRdb keeps only in-frame clonotypes and omits some of them. The sample has 90,000 to 110,000 clones, 75% to 85% seen once. Study-wide findings and caveats: TCR beta sequences reportedly predicted most subjects' HLA-A and HLA-B alleles accurately. Later analysis identified 16,000 or so TCR beta sequences associated with HLA alleles, using a false discovery rate threshold of 0.05.

Unrecorded immune exposures were likely, despite nominal health at sampling. Germline trimming cut 6 bases from V and 3 bases from J; bases unmatched to any gene: 4. The V gene's germline CDR1 is SGHDT and CDR2 YYEEEE. The CDR3 extends over 15 amino acids. The TCR sequence derives from a man aged 18 to 29 in good health and CMV-seronegative. The chain has TRBV5-6 and TRBJ2-3, with TRBD2 matching over 13 bases. The specimen sequenced was PBMCs. CDR3 protein: CASTGLAGATDTQYF. The CDR3 DNA follows: TGTGCCAGCACCGGACTAGCGGGAGCTACAGATACGCAGTATTTT.